Sequencing of this TCR beta chain was carried out in a study of T cell clonotyping in hematopoietic cell transplantation. Study results and caveats: After transplant, recipient diversity fell while pathologically expanded clonotypes grew through day 180.

Sequenced by immunoSEQ multiplex PCR; TCRdb stores in-frame clones only, minus some. The data show approximately 10,000 clones, with roughly 89% seen just once and roughly 3.9% held by the top ten. Germline CDR1 is MNHEY and CDR2 is SVGAGI. The CDR3 sequence is 14 residues long. V was pared by 9 bases and J by 8 bases, with 19 bases between. On this clone: Its target is unknown.

The source is a human donor who either received an allogeneic hematopoietic cell transplant for a myeloid malignancy or was a related donor (not recorded which). Some clones in this sample may be carry-over from other donors' samples. V is TRBV6-5 and J is TRBJ1-4; maybe TRBD1 (5 bases). The sample comprised peripheral blood mononuclear cells. The CDR3 DNA sequence: TGTGCCAGTGGCTACAGGCAGAGTACCGAAAAACTGTTTTTT. This codes for CASGYRQSTEKLFF.